A selection of T cell receptor beta chains follows, all from one sample in a study of T cells in Graves' hyperthyroidism and ophthalmopathy. Via MiXCR, TCRdb re-called the multiplex PCR reads, giving one row per CDR3 protein. The sample contains some 620,000 distinct CDR3 sequences, roughly 16% of which appear only once. Sequenced input: blood. Receptors were obtained from a woman in her twenties or thirties with Graves' hyperthyroidism. CDR3s include the opening cysteine and the closing phenylalanine or tryptophan. D genes are given only for firm matches. Not all rows give a size; the values are once, few, many and, for expanded clones, a class.

NA | TRBD1 | TRBJ1-2 | TRBV6-1 | TGTGCCATCACCCGAGGGACAGATGGGAACTATGGCTACACCTTC | CAITRGTDGNYGYTF
many | TRBD2 | TRBJ2-1 | TRBV19 | TGTGCCAGTAGTTTTAGCGGGAGGAGGTACAATGAGCAGTTCTTC | CASSFSGRRYNEQFF
many | NA | TRBJ2-5 | TRBV29-1 | TGCAGCGTTACAGGGGGGCGGGGGGAGACCCAGTACTTC | CSVTGGRGETQYF
NA | NA | TRBJ1-1 | TRBV10-2 | TGCGCCAGCAGTGCCGGGGACACTGAAGCTTTCTTT | CASSAGDTEAFF
NA | NA | TRBJ2-4 | TRBV20-1 | TGCAGTGCGCATAGGGGATCCAAAAACATTCAGTACTTC | CSAHRGSKNIQYF
few | NA | TRBJ2-5 | TRBV18 | TGTGCCAGCTCACCACTTACGGGAAGGGAAGAGACCCAGTACTTC | CASSPLTGREETQYF
many | NA | TRBJ1-1 | TRBV29-1 | TGCAGCGTTGTAGGTTGGGGTCTCCTTAACACTGAAGCTTTCTTT | CSVVGWGLLNTEAFF
NA | NA | TRBJ2-2 | TRBV7-9 | TGTGCCAGCAGCTTACTAGTAGACACCGGGGAGCTGTTTTTT | CASSLLVDTGELFF
many | NA | TRBJ2-3 | TRBV28 | TGTGCCAGCAGTTTGGGGTTTAGAGATACGCAGTATTTT | CASSLGFRDTQYF
many | NA | TRBJ2-7 | TRBV6-1 | TGTGCCAGCAAAGGGGACTCCTACGAGCAGTACTTC | CASKGDSYEQYF
few | NA | TRBJ2-1 | TRBV27 | TGTGCCAGCAGTCCCGTCCCCGGGACCCCTGGGGATGAGCAGTTCTTC | CASSPVPGTPGDEQFF
many | NA | TRBJ1-1 | TRBV28 | TGTGCCAGCAGTTCCCAGAGTGTAAGTTTAAACACTGAAGCTTTCTTT | CASSSQSVSLNTEAFF
many | TRBD1 | TRBJ2-3 | TRBV7-6 | TGTGCCAGCAGCTCCTACAGGGGGGATTATGATACGCAGTATTTT | CASSSYRGDYDTQYF
NA | NA | TRBJ2-7 | TRBV12-3/TRBV12-4 | TGTGCCAGCAGTTCATCGGGGGATGCCTACGAGCAGTGCTTC | CASSSSGDAYEQCF
many | TRBD1 | TRBJ1-5 | TRBV2 | TGTGCCAGCAGTTTGATGACAGGGGTTCAGCATTTT | CASSLMTGVQHF
NA | NA | TRBJ2-6 | TRBV11-3 | TGTGCCAGCAGCCCCCACTTTGGGGGGAACGGGGCCAACGTCCTGACTTTC | CASSPHFGGNGANVLTF
few | NA | TRBJ1-5 | TRBV7-8 | TGTGCCAGCAGCTCCGACAGTTTAGGTCAGCCCCAGCATTTT | CASSSDSLGQPQHF
NA | NA | TRBJ1-1 | TRBV25-1 | TGTGCCAGCAGTGAATATCGGGGAACTGAAGCTTTCTTT | CASSEYRGTEAFF
many | TRBD2 | TRBJ2-7 | TRBV6-1 | TGTGCCAGCAGTGTGACCGCAGGGAGGGGCTACGAGCAGTACTTC | CASSVTAGRGYEQYF
many | NA | TRBJ2-7 | TRBV18 | TGTGCCAGCTCACCAGACAGATACAACTACGAGCAGTACTTC | CASSPDRYNYEQYF
NA | TRBD2 | TRBJ2-1 | TRBV20-1 | TGCAGTGCTCCCCCGCCCACTAGCGGGTGGGGTGGTAGTGAGCAGTTCTTC | CSAPPPTSGWGGSEQFF
few | NA | TRBJ2-2 | TRBV2 | TGTGCCAGCAGTGAGTTGACAGGTTTCACCGGGGAGCTGTTTTTT | CASSELTGFTGELFF
NA | NA | TRBJ1-5 | TRBV7-6 | TGTGCCAGTTCTGGTCCTTTCAATCAGCCCCAGCATTTT | CASSGPFNQPQHF
NA | NA | TRBJ1-1 | TRBV19 | TGTGCCAGTAGTTCTGGTATCACTGAAGCTTTCTTT | CASSSGITEAFF
many | NA | TRBJ2-7 | TRBV5-1 | TGCGCCAGCAGCCCCTCGGAGGGACACGAGCAGTACTTC | CASSPSEGHEQYF
few | TRBD1 | TRBJ1-6 | TRBV29-1 | TGCAGCGTGAGGGACAGGACTAAAAATTCACCCCTCCACTTT | CSVRDRTKNSPLHF
few | NA | TRBJ1-5 | TRBV19 | TGTGCCAGTAAGGGCAGCCACTATAGCAATCAGCCCCAGCATTTT | CASKGSHYSNQPQHF
many | NA | TRBJ1-5 | TRBV12-5 | TGTGCTAGTGGTTTGCTTCAGCCCCAGCATTTT | CASGLLQPQHF
many | NA | TRBJ1-5 | TRBV28 | TGTGCCAGTTCGGGACCCCGGGGCAATCAGCCCCAGCATTTT | CASSGPRGNQPQHF
many | NA | TRBJ2-7 | TRBV6-2/TRBV6-3 | TGTGCCAGCAGCTGGACACTATACGAGCAGTACTTC | CASSWTLYEQYF
NA | NA | TRBJ1-1 | TRBV7-2 | TGTGCCAGCAGCGGAAGCAGGGGTAACACTGAAGCTTTCTTT | CASSGSRGNTEAFF
NA | NA | TRBJ1-6 | TRBV7-8 | TGTGCCAGCAGCTTAGGTTTAGTTGGCGGCTATTCACCCCTCCACTTT | CASSLGLVGGYSPLHF
NA | NA | TRBJ2-6 | TRBV14 | TGTGCCAGCAGCCCAGGTTTTGGGGCCAACGTCCTGACTTTC | CASSPGFGANVLTF
many | NA | TRBJ2-7 | TRBV10-3 | TGTGCCATCAGTGAGGGGGAGACACATGGTCCCTACTACGAGCAGTACTTC | CAISEGETHGPYYEQYF
many | NA | TRBJ2-1 | TRBV29-1 | TGCAGCGTTGACGGGGGTGTGATGACCTACAATGAGCAGTTCTTC | CSVDGGVMTYNEQFF
many | TRBD2 | TRBJ2-5 | TRBV28 | TGTGCCAGCAGTTCCTCCGGGGGGTACCAAGAGACCCAGTACTTC | CASSSSGGYQETQYF
many | NA | TRBJ1-5 | TRBV28 | TGTGCCAGCAGTCCCCGAGCCGGGGGTAGCAATCAGCCCCAGCATTTT | CASSPRAGGSNQPQHF
few | TRBD1 | TRBJ2-2 | TRBV7-8 | TGTGCCAGCAGCCCGTGGGGACAGCTGAACACCGGGGAGCTGTTTTTT | CASSPWGQLNTGELFF
few | NA | TRBJ1-1 | TRBV28 | TGTGCCAGCAGTTTGGGCTTTCTGATTTTCTTT | CASSLGFLIFF
NA | NA | TRBJ2-7 | TRBV7-9 | TGTGCCAGCGCCGGGACTTCCAACGAGCAGTACTTC | CASAGTSNEQYF
NA | NA | TRBJ2-2 | TRBV2 | TGTGCCAGCAGTTGGGCAGGGTCGAAAACCGGGGAGCTGTTTTTT | CASSWAGSKTGELFF
once | TRBD1 | TRBJ1-2 | TRBV4-3 | TGCGCCAGCAGCCAGGCAGGGGGCAAGTATGGCTACACCTTC | CASSQAGGKYGYTF
NA | TRBD1 | TRBJ1-2 | TRBV28 | TGTGCCAGCAGTTTGTTTCAGGGGGCAGTTGGCTACACCTTC | CASSLFQGAVGYTF
many | NA | TRBJ2-7 | TRBV3-1 | TGTGCCAGCAGCCAAGAGGCAGTATACGAGCAGTACTTC | CASSQEAVYEQYF
NA | NA | TRBJ1-5 | TRBV24-1 | TGTGCCACCAGTGATACGGTGACTAGCAATCAGCCCCAGCATTTT | CATSDTVTSNQPQHF
few | NA | TRBJ2-6 | TRBV5-4 | TGTGCCAGCAGCTTCGCAGCGCGCTCTGGGGCCAACGTCCTGACTTTC | CASSFAARSGANVLTF
many | NA | TRBJ1-5 | TRBV12-3/TRBV12-4 | TGTGCCAGCAGAACCCAGGGGCAGGGTCAGCCCCAGCATTTT | CASRTQGQGQPQHF
NA | NA | TRBJ2-1 | TRBV12-3/TRBV12-4 | TGTGCCAGCACCCGACGGGGGCCCTACAATGAGCAGTTCTTC | CASTRRGPYNEQFF
many | NA | TRBJ2-7 | TRBV6-2/TRBV6-3 | TGTGCCAGCAGTCTACCGACCAACACCTACGAGCAGTACTTC | CASSLPTNTYEQYF
many | NA | TRBJ1-5 | TRBV27 | TGTGCCAGCTCCTCGGAAGGGAGGTATAGCAATCAGCCCCAGCATTTT | CASSSEGRYSNQPQHF
many | TRBD1 | TRBJ2-7 | TRBV7-2 | TGTGCCAGCAGCCCCGGACAGGGGCGCGGCGAGCAGTACTTC | CASSPGQGRGEQYF
many | TRBD1 | TRBJ2-7 | TRBV28 | TGTGCCAGCCGCTCGGACAGGGCGCCACTCGAGCAGTACTTC | CASRSDRAPLEQYF
many | NA | TRBJ1-5 | TRBV2 | TGTGCCAGCAATCAACGGAGCAATCAGCCCCAGCATTTT | CASNQRSNQPQHF
NA | TRBD2 | TRBJ2-1 | TRBV24-1 | TGTGCCACCATGGGGAGCGGGGAAGGGGACAATGAGCAGTTCTTC | CATMGSGEGDNEQFF
NA | TRBD1 | TRBJ1-1 | TRBV27 | TGTGCCAGCAGCTTCGGGACAGGGGGGACGAACACTGAAGCTTTCTTT | CASSFGTGGTNTEAFF